The rows below give T cell receptor beta chains drawn from one sample of a study of OX40 agonist ivuxolimab in advanced cancers. Assay used: immunoSEQ multiplex PCR; TCRdb lists only in-frame clones, some missing. The table includes around 60,000 clones, 85% to 95% detected once. The sequences come from CD4+ or CD8+ T cells sorted from blood, collected in a trial of the OX40 agonist ivuxolimab. These receptors originate from an adult with an advanced solid tumor such as melanoma, head and neck, liver or kidney cancer. Each CDR3 is given with its conserved first and last residue. Each record gives: J gene, D gene, clone size, V gene, CDR3 DNA, CDR3 protein. D genes are given only for firm matches. Size is omitted from some rows. Given values are once, few, many or a class for expanded clones.

j_gene: TRBJ1-1
d_gene: TRBD1
abundance: .
v_gene: TRBV19
CDR3nt: TGTGCCAGTAGTAAGGGGACAGAGCCGTTGCCGGGGCAGGCTTTCTTT
CDR3aa: CASSKGTEPLPGQAFF

j_gene: TRBJ2-1
d_gene: .
abundance: .
v_gene: TRBV27
CDR3nt: .
CDR3aa: CASSSSGLAGRRRVEQFF

j_gene: TRBJ2-3
d_gene: .
abundance: .
v_gene: TRBV5-1
CDR3nt: TGCGCCAGCAGCTTGGAGGGAGATGTTGGCACAGATACGCAGTATTTT
CDR3aa: CASSLEGDVGTDTQYF

j_gene: TRBJ1-1
d_gene: .
abundance: once
v_gene: TRBV25-1
CDR3nt: TGTGCCAGCAGTGCCGGGGCGAACACTGAAGCTTTCTTT
CDR3aa: CASSAGANTEAFF

j_gene: TRBJ2-2
d_gene: TRBD2
abundance: .
v_gene: TRBV7-2
CDR3nt: TGTGCCAGCAGCCGGGGACTAGTACCAAACACCGGGGAGCTGTTTTTT
CDR3aa: CASSRGLVPNTGELFF

j_gene: TRBJ2-1
d_gene: .
abundance: .
v_gene: TRBV30
CDR3nt: TGTGCCTGTAGCGCGAGCTCCTACAATGAGCAGTTCTTC
CDR3aa: CACSASSYNEQFF

j_gene: TRBJ2-5
d_gene: .
abundance: few
v_gene: TRBV7-8
CDR3nt: TGTGCCAGCAGCTCGGAACTAGTGGAGACCCAGTACTTC
CDR3aa: CASSSELVETQYF

j_gene: TRBJ2-1
d_gene: .
abundance: .
v_gene: TRBV11-3
CDR3nt: TGTGCCAGCAGCTTAGGGTTGATTGTCTCCTACAATGAGCAGTTCTTC
CDR3aa: CASSLGLIVSYNEQFF

j_gene: TRBJ2-7
d_gene: TRBD2
abundance: once
v_gene: TRBV18
CDR3nt: TGTGCCAGCTCACCGCCTAGCGGGGTCTACGAGCAGTACTTC
CDR3aa: CASSPPSGVYEQYF

j_gene: TRBJ2-1
d_gene: TRBD1
abundance: .
v_gene: TRBV19
CDR3nt: TGTGCCAGTAGTATCAGACAGGGAACCTACAATGAGCAGTTCTTC
CDR3aa: CASSIRQGTYNEQFF

j_gene: TRBJ1-3
d_gene: .
abundance: .
v_gene: TRBV18
CDR3nt: TGTGCCAGCTTCAGGCTGTCGAGCTCTGGAAACACCATATATTTT
CDR3aa: CASFRLSSSGNTIYF

j_gene: TRBJ1-2
d_gene: TRBD1
abundance: .
v_gene: TRBV5-1
CDR3nt: TGCGCCAGCAGCCCGGGGACAGGGCGCTATGGCTACACCTTC
CDR3aa: CASSPGTGRYGYTF

j_gene: TRBJ1-3
d_gene: TRBD1
abundance: .
v_gene: TRBV27
CDR3nt: TGTGCCAGCAGAATGACAGGGGTGGGAAACACCATATATTTT
CDR3aa: CASRMTGVGNTIYF

j_gene: TRBJ2-1
d_gene: .
abundance: .
v_gene: TRBV10-1
CDR3nt: TGCGCCAGCAGTGACGGGGAGCCATACAATGAGCAGTTCTTC
CDR3aa: CASSDGEPYNEQFF

j_gene: TRBJ2-7
d_gene: TRBD2
abundance: once
v_gene: TRBV30
CDR3nt: TGTGCCTGCCAAAGGACTAGCGGGAGATACGAGCAGTACTTC
CDR3aa: CACQRTSGRYEQYF

j_gene: TRBJ2-7
d_gene: TRBD2
abundance: .
v_gene: TRBV4-3
CDR3nt: TGCGCCAGCAGCCAAGGCCAAGCGGGAGGGAGTTACGAGCAGTACTTC
CDR3aa: CASSQGQAGGSYEQYF

j_gene: TRBJ1-4
d_gene: .
abundance: .
v_gene: TRBV19
CDR3nt: TGTGCCAGTAGTCGGAGGGGGACCCATAATGAAAAACTGTTTTTT
CDR3aa: CASSRRGTHNEKLFF

j_gene: TRBJ1-3
d_gene: .
abundance: .
v_gene: TRBV6-6
CDR3nt: TGTGCCAGCAAGAGGTGGGGAAACACCATATATTTT
CDR3aa: CASKRWGNTIYF

j_gene: TRBJ2-1
d_gene: TRBD2
abundance: .
v_gene: TRBV7-8
CDR3nt: TGTGCCAGCAGCTTAGGTCTAGCGGGAGCCCACAATGAGCAGTTCTTC
CDR3aa: CASSLGLAGAHNEQFF

j_gene: TRBJ1-1
d_gene: .
abundance: .
v_gene: TRBV25-1
CDR3nt: TGTGCCAGCAGCCCCTCCACAGGCATCGGGGCTGAAGCTTTCTTT
CDR3aa: CASSPSTGIGAEAFF

j_gene: TRBJ1-2
d_gene: .
abundance: .
v_gene: TRBV28
CDR3nt: TGTGCCAGCGTCGGGGCCTATGGCTACACCTTC
CDR3aa: CASVGAYGYTF

j_gene: TRBJ2-1
d_gene: .
abundance: .
v_gene: TRBV5-1
CDR3nt: TGCGCCAGCAGCTTGGTAGTCCAGGGCTCCAATGAGCAGTTCTTC
CDR3aa: CASSLVVQGSNEQFF

j_gene: TRBJ2-1
d_gene: TRBD1
abundance: .
v_gene: TRBV7-7
CDR3nt: TGTGCCAGCATTAAGAGCGGGGACAGGGGACGGAATGAGCAGTTCTTC
CDR3aa: CASIKSGDRGRNEQFF

j_gene: TRBJ2-3
d_gene: .
abundance: .
v_gene: TRBV11-2
CDR3nt: TGTGCCAGCAGCCAAGGGACTCCCGATACGCAGTATTTT
CDR3aa: CASSQGTPDTQYF

j_gene: TRBJ1-1
d_gene: TRBD1
abundance: .
v_gene: TRBV4-2
CDR3nt: TGTGCCAGCAGCCTACAGGGGAGGACTGAAGCTTTCTTT
CDR3aa: CASSLQGRTEAFF

j_gene: TRBJ1-5
d_gene: TRBD1
abundance: .
v_gene: TRBV7-2
CDR3nt: TGTGCCAGCAGCTTAAAAGTGGACAGGGGATATCAGCCCCAGCATTTT
CDR3aa: CASSLKVDRGYQPQHF

j_gene: TRBJ2-1
d_gene: TRBD2
abundance: .
v_gene: TRBV19
CDR3nt: TGTGCCAGTAGTATAACTAGCGGGAGGGGTGAGCAGTTCTTC
CDR3aa: CASSITSGRGEQFF

j_gene: TRBJ2-5
d_gene: TRBD2
abundance: .
v_gene: TRBV10-2
CDR3nt: TGCGCCAGCAGGGACCCTAGCGGGAGGGCCACAGACTTAGGGGCCCAGTACTTC
CDR3aa: CASRDPSGRATDLGAQYF

j_gene: TRBJ1-2
d_gene: .
abundance: .
v_gene: TRBV29-1
CDR3nt: TGCAGCGTTGACCAGGCAGACTATGGCTACACCTTC
CDR3aa: CSVDQADYGYTF

j_gene: TRBJ2-3
d_gene: .
abundance: .
v_gene: TRBV29-1
CDR3nt: TGCAGCGTTACTGGGGGAGATACGCAGTATTTT
CDR3aa: CSVTGGDTQYF

j_gene: TRBJ2-7
d_gene: TRBD1
abundance: .
v_gene: TRBV28
CDR3nt: TGTGCCAGCAGTCCCCCCGGGACAGGGTTATACGAGCAGTACTTC
CDR3aa: CASSPPGTGLYEQYF

j_gene: TRBJ1-4
d_gene: .
abundance: .
v_gene: TRBV4-2
CDR3nt: TGTGCCAGCAGCCCAGCGGGGAGGGAGGATGAAAAACTGTTTTTT
CDR3aa: CASSPAGREDEKLFF

j_gene: TRBJ1-1
d_gene: TRBD1
abundance: .
v_gene: TRBV10-1
CDR3nt: TGCGCCAGCAGCGGGGACAGGGGACTATCTAACACTGAAGCTTTCTTT
CDR3aa: CASSGDRGLSNTEAFF

j_gene: TRBJ2-1
d_gene: .
abundance: .
v_gene: TRBV5-4
CDR3nt: TGTGCCAGCAGCTTGTATTCGCGCTACAATGAGCAGTTCTTC
CDR3aa: CASSLYSRYNEQFF

j_gene: TRBJ2-1
d_gene: .
abundance: once
v_gene: TRBV6-1
CDR3nt: TGTGCCAGCAGTGAAGCCTGGATACCCTACAATGAGCAGTTCTTC
CDR3aa: CASSEAWIPYNEQFF

j_gene: TRBJ2-3
d_gene: .
abundance: .
v_gene: TRBV14
CDR3nt: TGTGCCAGCAGCTATCGACTAGTCTCAGCAGATACGCAGTATTTT
CDR3aa: CASSYRLVSADTQYF

j_gene: TRBJ2-3
d_gene: TRBD2
abundance: .
v_gene: TRBV5-8
CDR3nt: TGTGCCAGCAGCTTGGGACCGGGACTAGCGGGAGAACATACGCAGTATTTT
CDR3aa: CASSLGPGLAGEHTQYF

j_gene: TRBJ2-3
d_gene: TRBD2
abundance: .
v_gene: TRBV7-2
CDR3nt: TGTGCCAGCACCGCGGGACTAGCCGCTCAGGATACGCAGTATTTT
CDR3aa: CASTAGLAAQDTQYF

j_gene: TRBJ1-5
d_gene: .
abundance: .
v_gene: TRBV19
CDR3nt: TGTGCCAGTACCCCCGACAGAGGGAGCAATCAGCCCCAGCATTTT
CDR3aa: CASTPDRGSNQPQHF

j_gene: TRBJ2-7
d_gene: TRBD1
abundance: once
v_gene: TRBV29-1
CDR3nt: TGCAGCGTCAAACAGGGGTCTTACGAGCAGTACTTC
CDR3aa: CSVKQGSYEQYF

j_gene: TRBJ2-7
d_gene: TRBD1
abundance: .
v_gene: TRBV10-3
CDR3nt: TGTGCCATCAGTCACGGACAGGGGGTTTCCTACGAGCAGTACTTC
CDR3aa: CAISHGQGVSYEQYF

j_gene: TRBJ2-3
d_gene: TRBD2
abundance: .
v_gene: TRBV5-1
CDR3nt: TGCGCCAGCAGCTCCGGGACTAGCGGGAGTTGGGGCACAGATACGCAGTATTTT
CDR3aa: CASSSGTSGSWGTDTQYF

j_gene: TRBJ2-2
d_gene: .
abundance: .
v_gene: TRBV5-4
CDR3nt: TGTGCCAGCAGCTTCAAGGGAACGAACACCGGGGAGCTGTTTTTT
CDR3aa: CASSFKGTNTGELFF

j_gene: TRBJ2-7
d_gene: TRBD2
abundance: .
v_gene: TRBV28
CDR3nt: TGTGCCAGCGGATCGGGGGGATCCTACGAGCAGTACTTC
CDR3aa: CASGSGGSYEQYF

j_gene: TRBJ1-2
d_gene: .
abundance: .
v_gene: TRBV6-6
CDR3nt: TGTGCCACAACCCGGGCGGGGGCTTATGGCTACACCTTC
CDR3aa: CATTRAGAYGYTF

j_gene: TRBJ1-4
d_gene: .
abundance: .
v_gene: TRBV29-1
CDR3nt: TGCAGCGCATCTGGGGCCCGTAATGAAAAACTGTTTTTT
CDR3aa: CSASGARNEKLFF

j_gene: TRBJ2-2
d_gene: TRBD1
abundance: .
v_gene: TRBV18
CDR3nt: TGTGCCAGCTCCCCTACCGGGACAGGAAACACCGGGGAGCTGTTTTTT
CDR3aa: CASSPTGTGNTGELFF

j_gene: TRBJ2-2
d_gene: .
abundance: .
v_gene: TRBV7-9
CDR3nt: TGTGCCAGCAGCTTCTGGAGTGCGAACACCGGGGAGCTGTTTTTT
CDR3aa: CASSFWSANTGELFF